This T cell receptor (beta chain) appears in the sequencing data of a study of T-cell memory formation after mild COVID-19. The study's findings and limits: Some responding clones appeared in pre-infection memory, suggesting cross-reactive memory joined. Researchers report contracting CD4+ clones mostly in CM and EM, with CD8+ clones in EMRA. Clones contracting over day 15 to 85 were CD4/CD8 balanced, with later expanders leaning CD4+.

This CDR3 contains 19 residues. The germline V and J ends were trimmed by 1 base and 0 bases, with 22 bases remaining between them. This clonotype was seen many times. Its antigen is not known. 5'RACE with constant-segment primers yielded barcoded, UMI-tagged TCR alpha and TCR beta cDNA libraries. TCRdb ran MiXCR on the 5' RACE reads and lists one entry per CDR3 protein. The sample consists of 450,000 to 650,000 distinct CDR3 sequences, about 20% of them appearing once. The sample was PBMCs or a T cell subset sorted from them (not recorded which). The origin of this receptor is an adult woman who had mild COVID-19 (a few samples of this study predate the infection). Cell type and time point are not known. V and J are TRBV23-1 and TRBJ2-7, with D possibly being TRBD1 (7 bases). TRBV23-1 is reported as an ORF; its role is uncertain. CDR3 nucleotides: TGCGCCAGCAGTCAATGCGAGGAAAGGGGGGACAGTCTCTCCTACGAGCAGTACTTC. Translated: CASSQCEERGDSLSYEQYF.